This entry concerns a single T cell receptor beta chain. Its specificity is not known. This sample is drawn from a study of post-analysis software for immune sequencing data. TCR beta libraries were prepared from cDNA with unique molecular identifiers. TCRdb passed the PCR reads through MiXCR, listing each CDR3 protein once. The table shows about half a million distinct CDR3 sequences, with over 35% occurring only once. The CDR3 totals 15 residues. With 1 base clipped from V and 9 bases from J, the junction kept 6 bases outside the gene matches. Study-wide results and limits: Controls showed lower frequencies than patients for 5 or 6 TRBV segments, and TRBV5-6, TRBV5-1 and TRBV20-1 were among these.

This chain joins TRBV12-3 or TRBV12-4 and TRBJ2-1; 10 bases match TRBD2. This receptor was obtained from a girl aged 10 to 17 with multiple sclerosis. Sequenced: blood. The CDR3 region is CASSLVTSGIGEQFF. As DNA, the CDR3 is TGTGCCAGCAGTTTAGTTACTAGCGGGATAGGTGAGCAGTTCTTC.